The entry below describes one T cell receptor (beta chain). The data derive from a study of technical replicates of blood from several donors. The CDR3 length is 15 residues. Per the germline V gene, CDR1 is ENHRY and CDR2 is SYGVKD. V was clipped by 4 bases and J by 7 bases; unmatched bases: 9. Produced via immunoSEQ multiplex PCR; TCRdb's table is partial and in-frame only. The table shows approximately 60,000 clones, with approximately 86% occurring only once. The genes are TRBV10-3 and TRBJ2-4; 8 nucleotides align to TRBD2. This clonotype was sampled from a human donor in good health. Some clones in this sample may be carry-over from other donors' samples. The sequencing sample was made of PBMCs. CDR3 DNA: TGTGCCATCAGTGTCACGGGAGGGCGGGAGAACATTCAGTACTTC. Protein: CAISVTGGRENIQYF.